What follows describes a single TCR beta chain. This sample is part of a study of Ad26.COV2.S vaccination and SARS-CoV-2 variants. Treatment: roughly 18 received Ad26.COV2.S at low or high dose, single or two shots; about 5 received placebo; per-sample allocation not given. The samples date from day 63 after the first vaccine or placebo injection. Sequencing used immunoSEQ multiplex PCR; TCRdb keeps in-frame clones, though not all of them. The table lists roughly 320,000 clones, over 80% of them singletons, with 2.1% in the top ten. This CDR3 is 15 amino acids long. J gave up 9 bases and V 0 bases, and 5 bases lay outside the gene matches. Germline V lookup: CDR1 LNHNV, CDR2 YYDKDF (reference sequence).

Here the sequenced sample was peripheral blood, taken in a trial of Ad26.COV2.S vaccine versus placebo. The TCR sequence derives from a person aged 18 to 59 who received the Ad26.COV2.S COVID-19 vaccine or a placebo. The V call is TRBV15, the J call TRBJ1-6; 7 bases agree with TRBD1. The CDR3 bases are TGTGCCACCAGCAGAGATAGGGGGCCGGGTTCACCCCTCCACTTT. It translates to CATSRDRGPGSPLHF. The whole variable domain, remainder taken from reference TRBV15 and TRBJ1-6, is DAMVIQNPRYQVTQFGKPVTLSCSQTLNHNVMYWYQQKSSQAPKLLFHYYDKDFNNEADTPDNFQSRRPNTSFCFLDIRSPGLGDTAMYLCATSRDRGPGSPLHFGNGTRLTVT.